One sample yielded the 6 T cell receptor beta chains listed below, sequenced in a study of cytomegalovirus exposure and HLA in healthy donors. The PCR made use of 60 Vbeta and 13 Jbeta primers. The data were produced by immunoSEQ multiplex PCR, yet TCRdb's version contains in-frame clones alone and is incomplete. The table has over 150,000 clones, around four fifths seen once. Sample: PBMCs. The receptors were sampled from a girl aged 10 to 17 in good health and CMV-seropositive.

The genes are TRBV6-5 and TRBJ2-7, with unresolved D. Germline values: CDR1 MNHEY, CDR2 SVGAGI. The CDR3 has 14 amino acids. The V end lost 4 bases, the J end lost 3 bases, and 13 bases lay between the germline ends. CDR3 loop: CASSSLTEYYEQYF. CDR3 nucleotides: TGTGCCAGCAGTTCCTTAACAGAATACTACGAGCAGTACTTC.

The V and J genes are TRBV18 and TRBJ1-4; 8 bases map to TRBD1. CDR1 is KGHSH, CDR2 LQKENI, per germline. The CDR3 spans 15 residues. Unmatched junction bases numbered 7, after V lost 2 bases and J lost 8 bases. CDR3 bases: TGTGCCAGCTCACCAATCAGGGGGCGCCGGGAAAAACTGTTTTTT. Translation gives CASSPIRGRREKLFF. Looking up the rest from reference TRBV18 and TRBJ1-4 gives the full variable domain: NAGVMQNPRHLVRRRGQEARLRCSPMKGHSHVYWYRQLPEEGLKFMVYLQKENIIDESGMPKERFSAEFPKEGPSILRIQQVVRGDSAAYFCASSPIRGRREKLFFGSGTQLSVL.

The V gene is TRBV19, the J gene TRBJ2-3; 9 positions agree with TRBD1. The CDR3 runs 15 residues. Per the germline V gene, CDR1 is LNHDA and CDR2 is SQIVND (reference sequence). The J segment lost 7 bases and the V segment lost 7 bases, leaving 12 bases of the junction unmatched. The CDR3 spells CASTPGGQGGNTQYF. The CDR3 bases are TGTGCCAGTACCCCAGGGGGACAGGGCGGGAATACGCAGTATTTT.

The gene calls are TRBV5-1 and TRBJ1-4; 9 nucleotides align to TRBD1. The germline CDR1 and CDR2 sequences are SGHRS and YFSETQ. This CDR3 is built from 16 residues. Trimming at V came to 3 bases and at J to 2 bases, leaving 5 bases not matched to a gene. The DNA of the CDR3 is TGCGCCAGCAGCTATACAGGGGGCCAGACTAATGAAAAACTGTTTTTT. It yields the protein CASSYTGGQTNEKLFF.

The genes are TRBV6-5 and TRBJ1-2; 11 bases map to TRBD1. The J segment lost 6 bases and the V segment lost 4 bases, leaving 4 bases of the junction unmatched. From germline, CDR1 is MNHEY and CDR2 SVGAGI. This CDR3 region has 14 residues. CDR3 DNA sequence: TGTGCCAGCAGTTCCGGGACAGGGGGAGATGGCTACACCTTC. Translated, it gives CASSSGTGGDGYTF.

The V gene is TRBV9, the J gene TRBJ1-6, with 7 nucleotides matching TRBD1. Trimming at V came to 4 bases and at J to 9 bases, leaving 10 bases not matched to a gene. Looked up from germline, CDR1 is SGDLS and CDR2 is YYNGEE. CDR3 length equals 15 residues. The CDR3 DNA is TGTGCCAGCAGCCCAGAGACAGGGCGTACTTCACCCCTCCACTTT. It codes for CASSPETGRTSPLHF.